Listed here are 24 T cell receptor beta chains from one sample, sequenced in a study of blood T cells in healthy people across ages. With a J-beta primer mix and a sample-barcoded 5' primer, a second PCR ran about 6 to 11 cycles. TCRdb re-derived calls from the 5' RACE reads in MiXCR, one entry per CDR3 protein. The sample holds 600,000 or so distinct CDR3 sequences, roughly 31% seen once. Sequencing was carried out using blood. Receptors originate from a woman over 75 in good health.

The genes are TRBV20-1 and TRBJ2-3; perhaps TRBD1 as D (5 bases). Germline CDR1 DFQATT, CDR2 SNEGSKA (reference sequence). CDR3 length: 12 residues. V lost 1 base and J 5 bases, leaving 7 bases between the germline ends. CDR3 residues: CSARADRDTQYF. The CDR3 coding sequence is TGCAGTGCTAGAGCTGACAGAGATACGCAGTATTTT.

This clonotype was seen more than once but under ten times. The chain uses TRBV20-1 and TRBJ1-5; D might be TRBD1 (5 bases). The CDR3 covers 15 residues. The V and J ends lost 3 bases and 1 base respectively, with 13 bases between them. Looked up from germline, CDR1 is DFQATT and CDR2 is SNEGSKA (reference sequence). In nucleotides, the CDR3 is TGCAGTGCTAGTTCAGTCCGGGGGAGCAATCAGCCCCAGCATTTT. This gives the protein CSASSVRGSNQPQHF.

The chain uses TRBV11-3 and TRBJ2-7; 7 positions agree with TRBD2. V trimming: 5 bases; J trimming: 0 bases; junction bases outside the gene matches: 10. Germline CDR1 is SGHNT and CDR2 is YENEEA. The CDR3 has 16 residues. For the CDR3, the DNA is TGTGCCAGCAGCCCGAGCGGGACTCAGAGCTCCTACGAGCAGTACTTC. Translating gives CASSPSGTQSSYEQYF.

On this clonotype: At one boundary the junction diverges from the germline segment, which might be a read error. The chain links TRBV24-1 to TRBJ2-1; D is possibly TRBD1 or TRBD2 (5 bases each). CDR1 and CDR2 from the germline V gene are KGHDR and SFDVKD. CDR3 length: 16 amino acids. The DNA for the CDR3 is TGTGCCACCAGTGATGGGACCCCTGGAGCCTACAATGAGCTGTTCTTC. Protein sequence: CATSDGTPGAYNELFF.

At least ten counts were recorded for this clonotype. The chain uses TRBV6-5 and TRBJ2-3; 7 bases are shared with TRBD2. The germline V gene encodes CDR1 MNHEY and CDR2 SVGAGI. Unmatched junction bases numbered 2, after V lost 6 bases and J lost 2 bases. The CDR3 loop spans 13 amino acids. CDR3 sequence: CASRGDYTDTQYF. As DNA, the CDR3 is TGTGCCAGCAGGGGGGACTACACAGATACGCAGTATTTT.

This clonotype was seen once. The chain is built from TRBV2 and TRBJ1-1; maybe TRBD1 (6 bases). The CDR3 has 14 residues. V shed 6 bases and J shed 4 bases, with 15 bases lying between them. From germline, CDR1 is SNHLY and CDR2 FYNNEI. CDR3 amino acids: CASSLTGFSTEAFF. CDR3 DNA sequence: TGTGCCAGCAGCCTAACAGGGTTCAGCACTGAAGCTTTCTTT.

V gene TRBV20-1 combines with J gene TRBJ2-1, with 7 bases identical to TRBD2. The CDR3 loop spans 14 amino acids. Germline V CDR1 and CDR2: DFQATT, SNEGSKA (reference sequence). With 1 base clipped from V and 10 bases from J, the junction kept 10 bases outside the gene matches. DNA of the CDR3: TGCAGTGCTAGAGGGGGGGGAAATTCCTACGAGCAGTTCTTC. Translated, it gives CSARGGGNSYEQFF.

This clonotype was seen only a few times. A read error may be the cause here, since a much bigger clone is one base away. V and J are TRBV14 and TRBJ2-5; TRBD1 is a possible D gene (6 bases). V was shortened by 2 bases and J by 11 bases, with 18 bases between the two germline ends. Per the germline V gene, CDR1 is SGHDN and CDR2 is FVKESK. The CDR3 has 14 residues. This CDR3 reads CASSQYQTGNEQYF. In nucleotides, the CDR3 is TGTGCCAGCAGCCAATATCAAACAGGGAATGAGCAGTACTTC.

This clonotype has a single count. Germline is not matched at one junction end, which may reflect a read error. The chain links TRBV12-3 or TRBV12-4 to TRBJ2-3, with D perhaps TRBD2 (7 bases). The CDR3 spans 14 residues. The CDR3 region has the DNA TGTGCCAGCAGTTTCGGGGGGCAGATAGATGCGCAATATTTT. It encodes CASSFGGQIDAQYF.

This clonotype turned up a few times. The chain joins TRBV28 to TRBJ1-2, with D perhaps matching TRBD1 (6 bases). The CDR3 totals 17 residues. Between the trimmed V and J ends, which lost 5 bases and 1 base, there was a span of 20 bases. Looked up from germline, CDR1 is MDHEN and CDR2 is SYDVKM. The CDR3 region has the DNA TGTGCCAGCAGTGGAATAAATCGACAGGCACTTAACTATGGCTACACCTTC. Its protein is CASSGINRQALNYGYTF.

This clonotype was found many times. V is TRBV2 and J is TRBJ1-2, with TRBD1 matching over 9 bases. The V and J ends lost 2 bases and 7 bases, in that order; junction bases with no gene match: 5. The CDR3 has 14 amino acids. CDR1 SNHLY and CDR2 FYNNEI come from the germline V gene. CDR3: CASSELQGAGGYTF. CDR3 bases: TGTGCCAGCAGTGAACTACAGGGGGCCGGTGGCTACACCTTC. Together with reference TRBV2 and TRBJ1-2, the CDR3 gives the full variable domain: EPEVTQTPSHQVTQMGQEVILRCVPISNHLYFYWYRQILGQKVEFLVSFYNNEISEKSEIFDDQFSVERPDGSNFTLKIRSTKLEDSAMYFCASSELQGAGGYTFGSGTRLTVV.

Many counts were recorded for this clonotype. V and J are TRBV11-2 and TRBJ2-7, with D maybe TRBD1 (5 bases). The germline V and J ends were trimmed by 2 bases and 3 bases, with 11 bases remaining between them. CDR3 length equals 14 residues. Germline loops: CDR1 SGHAT, CDR2 FQNNGV. The CDR3, as DNA: TGTGCCAGCAGCTTATTAGGGGATTTCTACGAGCAGTACTTC. It yields the protein CASSLLGDFYEQYF. The whole variable domain, remainder taken from reference TRBV11-2 and TRBJ2-7, is EAGVAQSPRYKIIEKRQSVAFWCNPISGHATLYWYQQILGQGPKLLIQFQNNGVVDDSQLPKDRFSAERLKGVDSTLKIQPAKLEDSAVYLCASSLLGDFYEQYFGPGTRLTVT.

Note on this clonotype: A single base separates this from a much larger clone, so it may be a read error. The rearrangement joins TRBV15 to TRBJ1-1; TRBD1 is a possible D gene (5 bases). The CDR3 length is 15 residues. With 7 bases removed from V and 1 base from J, the gap between germline ends came to 16 bases. Germline lookup yields CDR1 LNHNV and CDR2 YYDKDF (reference sequence). The CDR3 DNA reads TGTGCCACCACCAAGGGAGGGACGGAGAACACTGAAGCTTTCTTT. It encodes CATTKGGTENTEAFF.

Ten or more counts support this clonotype. V usage is TRBV4-1 and J usage is TRBJ2-3, with D hard to call. Looked up from germline, CDR1 is MGHRA and CDR2 is YSYEKL. The CDR3 consists of 14 residues. Trimming pared 4 bases from V and 3 bases from J, leaving 11 bases between. The CDR3 DNA reads TGCGCCAGCAGCCTTACAGATCAGACAGATACGCAGTATTTT. Translation gives CASSLTDQTDTQYF.

This clonotype has more than one count but fewer than ten. A much more abundant neighbour one base away suggests this may be a read error. This chain uses TRBV10-3 with TRBJ2-5, with TRBD2 matching over 9 bases. The CDR3 spans 14 residues. Germline CDR1 ENHRY, CDR2 SYGVKD. The J segment lost 11 bases and the V segment lost 10 bases, leaving 17 bases of the junction unmatched. For the CDR3, the DNA is TGTGCCACCATGGGCGGGGGGGCTTACTACAAGCAGTACTTC. It translates to CATMGGGAYYKQYF.

The V and J genes are TRBV20-1 and TRBJ2-7, with TRBD2 matching over 14 bases. V lost 4 bases to trimming and J lost 6 bases; unmatched junction nucleotides: 8. The CDR3 loop spans 15 amino acids. The germline V gene encodes CDR1 DFQATT and CDR2 SNEGSKA (reference sequence). CDR3 protein: CSAMGLAGVYGEQYF. CDR3 nucleotide sequence: TGCAGTGCTATGGGACTAGCGGGAGTCTATGGCGAGCAGTACTTC.

This clonotype was found many times. V gene TRBV7-9 combines with J gene TRBJ1-2; D unclear. CDR1 and CDR2 from the germline V gene are SEHNR and FQNEAQ (reference sequence). V lost 5 bases, J lost 4 bases, and 17 bases lay in between. The CDR3 runs to 15 residues. The DNA for the CDR3 is TGTGCCAGCAGCCCATCCGAGGGCCCGGCCTATGGCTACACCTTC. Amino acids: CASSPSEGPAYGYTF.

Ten or more counts support this clonotype. The chain is built from TRBV18 and TRBJ2-1; TRBD1 agrees at 7 bases. Germline CDR1 KGHSH, CDR2 LQKENI. CDR3 size: 16 residues. Losses at the gene ends were 0 bases for V and 9 bases for J; bases not matched to a gene: 11. The DNA for the CDR3 is TGTGCCAGCTCACCACCGGAGACAGGGAGCGGCGGTGAGCAGTTCTTC. Translating it yields CASSPPETGSGGEQFF.

Remarks on this clonotype: This could be a read error, since a much larger clone is one nucleotide away. The CDR3 here is CAISECDEQYF. The CDR3 DNA sequence: TGTGCCATCAGCGAATGTGACGAGCAGTACTTC. V usage is TRBV10-3 and J usage is TRBJ2-7; D remains ambiguous. The CDR3 length is 11 residues. Trimming left V 6 bases short and J 5 bases short, with 8 bases between. Germline CDR1 ENHRY, CDR2 SYGVKD.

This clonotype was picked up many times. The chain employs TRBV20-1 and TRBJ1-2; maybe TRBD1 (5 bases). The length of the CDR3 is 15 residues. CDR1 DFQATT and CDR2 SNEGSKA come from the germline V gene (reference sequence). Between the trimmed V and J ends, which lost 3 bases and 4 bases, there was a span of 18 bases. The DNA for the CDR3 is TGCAGTGCTAGCCGCGTATCGGGGGGGAGCTATGGCTACACCTTC. It specifies CSASRVSGGSYGYTF.

This clonotype was observed a handful of times. This chain joins TRBV5-1 and TRBJ1-5, with D possibly being TRBD1 (6 bases). In germline, CDR1 is SGHRS, CDR2 YFSETQ. The CDR3 totals 15 residues. V lost 1 base to trimming and J lost 1 base, with 9 bases between them. The CDR3 DNA reads as TGCGCCAGCAGCTTGACAGGGATGAGCAATCAGCCCCAGCATTTT. Amino acids: CASSLTGMSNQPQHF.

This clonotype was counted ten times or more. J is TRBJ1-6 and V is TRBV6-5, with D uncertain. The CDR3 has 13 residues. Germline CDR1 is MNHEY and CDR2 is SVGAGI. V lost 6 bases and J lost 10, with 13 bases in between. CDR3: CASREGDGSPLHF. As DNA, the CDR3 is TGTGCCAGCAGAGAGGGAGACGGATCACCCCTCCACTTT.

This clonotype has at least ten counts. J is TRBJ2-1 and V is TRBV5-1; 9 nucleotides agree with TRBD2. There are 15 residues in the CDR3. Germline assignment: CDR1 SGHRS and CDR2 YFSETQ. V was pared by 0 bases and J by 6 bases, with 4 bases of the junction left unmatched. In DNA form, the CDR3 reads TGCGCCAGCAGCTTGGGGGCTAGCGGGGTCAATGAGCAGTTCTTC. This codes for CASSLGASGVNEQFF.

Ten or more counts support this clonotype. The V call is TRBV12-3 or TRBV12-4, the J call TRBJ2-3; possible D gene TRBD2, 6 bases. CDR3 length: 13 residues. The germline V and J ends were trimmed by 6 bases and 6 bases, with 13 bases remaining between them. This CDR3 reads CASSPTSSDTQYF. As DNA, the CDR3 is TGTGCCAGCAGCCCCACTAGCTCCGATACGCAGTATTTT.